The present TCR beta chain was sequenced within a study of blood T cell repertoires in COVID-19. As for the study in general: Material from acute and convalescent COVID-19 was sourced from the United States, Italy and Spain. The cDNA or gDNA used as material had been derived from T cells, B-cell-depleted T cells, or PBMCs.

Germline CDR1 reads MDHEN; CDR2 reads SYDVKM. This CDR3 has 15 residues. V shed 5 bases and J shed 2 bases, with 15 bases lying between them. Authors' processing steps: Reference gene primer amplification gave estimated nucleated cell counts. Sequenced by immunoSEQ multiplex PCR; TCRdb stores in-frame clones only, minus some. That table is the source of V, J and clone size, and D and trimming were worked out from the DNA. The data hold 300,000 to 350,000 clones, with approximately 86% observed a single time. This chain connects TRBV28 to TRBJ1-2, with D unresolved. The sequencing sample was made of peripheral blood. The receptor's source is a man younger than 35 with active or convalescent COVID-19. The CDR3 region has the DNA TGTGCCAGCAGTGACTATCCGGTGGTAAACTATGGCTACACCTTC. Amino acid sequence: CASSDYPVVNYGYTF.